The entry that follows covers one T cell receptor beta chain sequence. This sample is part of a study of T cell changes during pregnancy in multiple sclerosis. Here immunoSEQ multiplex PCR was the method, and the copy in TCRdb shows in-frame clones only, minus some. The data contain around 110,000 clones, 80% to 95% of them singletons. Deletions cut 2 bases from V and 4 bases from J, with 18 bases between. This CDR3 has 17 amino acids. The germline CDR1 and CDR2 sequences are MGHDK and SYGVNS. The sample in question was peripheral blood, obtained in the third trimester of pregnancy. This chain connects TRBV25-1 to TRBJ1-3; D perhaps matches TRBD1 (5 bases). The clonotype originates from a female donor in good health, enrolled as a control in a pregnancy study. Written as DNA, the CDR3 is TGTGCCAGCAGTGAACTCGGCCCCAGGGTTGGAGGAAACACCATATATTTT. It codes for CASSELGPRVGGNTIYF.